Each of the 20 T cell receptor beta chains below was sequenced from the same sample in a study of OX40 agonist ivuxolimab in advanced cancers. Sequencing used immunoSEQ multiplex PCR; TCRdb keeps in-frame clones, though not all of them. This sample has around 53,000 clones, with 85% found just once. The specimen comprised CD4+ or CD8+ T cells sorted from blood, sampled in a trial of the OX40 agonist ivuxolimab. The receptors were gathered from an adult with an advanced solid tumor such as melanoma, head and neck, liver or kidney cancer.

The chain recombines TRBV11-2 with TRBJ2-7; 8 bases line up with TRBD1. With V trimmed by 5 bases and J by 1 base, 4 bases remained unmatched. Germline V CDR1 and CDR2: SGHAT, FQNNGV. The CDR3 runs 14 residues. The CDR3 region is CASSRYRGSYEQYF. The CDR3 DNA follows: TGTGCCAGCAGCAGATACAGGGGGTCCTACGAGCAGTACTTC.

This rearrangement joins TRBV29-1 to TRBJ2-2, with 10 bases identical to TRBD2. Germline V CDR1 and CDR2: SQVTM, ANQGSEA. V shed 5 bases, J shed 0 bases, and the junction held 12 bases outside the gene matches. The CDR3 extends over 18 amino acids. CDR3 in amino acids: CSVSPGTSAFANTGELFF. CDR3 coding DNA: TGCAGCGTTTCGCCCGGGACTAGCGCCTTCGCGAACACCGGGGAGCTGTTTTTT.

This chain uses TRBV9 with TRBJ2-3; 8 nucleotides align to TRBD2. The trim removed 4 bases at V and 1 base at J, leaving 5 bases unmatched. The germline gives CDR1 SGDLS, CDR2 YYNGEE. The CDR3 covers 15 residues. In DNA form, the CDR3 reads TGTGCCAGCAGCCCCCACGGGGGGGGCACAGATACGCAGTATTTT. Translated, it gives CASSPHGGGTDTQYF.

Written as DNA, the CDR3 is TGCAGCGTTGAACAGTTTGGGAACGAGCAGTACTTC. Amino acid sequence: CSVEQFGNEQYF. This sequence joins TRBV29-1 and TRBJ2-7; D call uncertain. Looked up from germline, CDR1 is SQVTM and CDR2 is ANQGSEA. V lost 2 bases to trimming and J lost 5 bases, with 10 bases between them. The CDR3 is 12 residues long.

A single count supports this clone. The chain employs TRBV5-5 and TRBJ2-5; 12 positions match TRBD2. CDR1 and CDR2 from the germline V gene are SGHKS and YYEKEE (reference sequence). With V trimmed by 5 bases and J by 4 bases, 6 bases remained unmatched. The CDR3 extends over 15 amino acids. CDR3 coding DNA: TGTGCCAGCAGTCCTCTAGCGGGAGGGTCAGAGACCCAGTACTTC. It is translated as CASSPLAGGSETQYF.

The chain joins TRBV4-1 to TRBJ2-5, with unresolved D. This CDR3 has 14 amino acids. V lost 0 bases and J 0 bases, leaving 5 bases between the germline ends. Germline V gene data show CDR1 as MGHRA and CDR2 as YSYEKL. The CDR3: CASSQDQYQETQYF. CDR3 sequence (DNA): TGCGCCAGCAGCCAAGATCAATACCAAGAGACCCAGTACTTC.

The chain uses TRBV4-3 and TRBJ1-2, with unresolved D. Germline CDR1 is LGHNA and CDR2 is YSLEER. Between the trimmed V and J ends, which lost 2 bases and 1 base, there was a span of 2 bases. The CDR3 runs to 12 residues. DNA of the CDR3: TGCGCCAGCAGCCAAAATAACTATGGCTACACCTTC. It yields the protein CASSQNNYGYTF.

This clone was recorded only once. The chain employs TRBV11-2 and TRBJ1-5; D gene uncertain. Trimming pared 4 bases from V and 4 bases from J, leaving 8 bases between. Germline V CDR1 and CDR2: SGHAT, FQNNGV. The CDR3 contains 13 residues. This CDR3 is CASSSPGNQPQHF. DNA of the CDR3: TGTGCCAGCAGCTCTCCCGGGAATCAGCCCCAGCATTTT.

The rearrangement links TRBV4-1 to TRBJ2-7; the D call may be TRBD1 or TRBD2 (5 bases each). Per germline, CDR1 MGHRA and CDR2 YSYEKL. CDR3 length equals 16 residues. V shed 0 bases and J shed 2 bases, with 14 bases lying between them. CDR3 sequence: CASSQEWGPTPYEQYF. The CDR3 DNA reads TGCGCCAGCAGCCAAGAATGGGGACCGACACCCTACGAGCAGTACTTC.

Here the CDR3 DNA reads TGTGCCAGCGGCAAGTTAAGCGGCGGGCAGTACTTC. This codes for CASGKLSGGQYF. The genes are TRBV6-6 and TRBJ2-7, with D tentatively TRBD2 (5 bases). There are 12 residues in the CDR3. V was pared by 8 bases and J by 9 bases, with 17 bases between. The V gene's germline CDR1 is MNHNY and CDR2 SVGAGI (reference sequence).

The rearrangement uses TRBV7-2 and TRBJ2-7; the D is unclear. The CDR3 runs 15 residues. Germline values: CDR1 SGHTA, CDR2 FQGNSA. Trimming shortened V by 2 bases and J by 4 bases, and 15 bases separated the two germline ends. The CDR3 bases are TGTGCCAGCAGCTTAATAGACGCCCCCCCTTACGAGCAGTACTTC. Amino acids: CASSLIDAPPYEQYF.

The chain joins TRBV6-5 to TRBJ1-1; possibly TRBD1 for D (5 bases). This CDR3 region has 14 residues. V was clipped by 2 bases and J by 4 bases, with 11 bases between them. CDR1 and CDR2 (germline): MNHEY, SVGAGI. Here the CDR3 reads CASSYAGLGTEAFF. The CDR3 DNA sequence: TGTGCCAGCAGTTACGCAGGGTTGGGCACTGAAGCTTTCTTT.

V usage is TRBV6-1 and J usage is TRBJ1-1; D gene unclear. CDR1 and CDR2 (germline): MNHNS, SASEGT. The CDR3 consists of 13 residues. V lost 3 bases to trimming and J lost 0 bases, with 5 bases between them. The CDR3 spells CASSDTLNTEAFF. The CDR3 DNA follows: TGTGCCAGCAGTGACACCTTGAACACTGAAGCTTTCTTT.

Here the CDR3 DNA reads TGTGCCAGCAGTTACGACGACAGGGTCACTGAAGCTTTCTTT. Amino acids: CASSYDDRVTEAFF. The V and J genes are TRBV6-5 and TRBJ1-1; 7 bases agree with TRBD1. Germline assignment: CDR1 MNHEY and CDR2 SVGAGI. The CDR3 extends over 14 amino acids. The trim removed 2 bases at V and 4 bases at J, leaving 4 bases unmatched.

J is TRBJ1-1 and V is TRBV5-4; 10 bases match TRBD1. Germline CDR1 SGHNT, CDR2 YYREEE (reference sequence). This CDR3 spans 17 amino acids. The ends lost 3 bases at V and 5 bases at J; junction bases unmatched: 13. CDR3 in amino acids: CASSSLPTGQGLTEAFF. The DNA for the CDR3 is TGTGCCAGCAGCTCCTTACCTACGGGACAGGGGTTGACTGAAGCTTTCTTT.

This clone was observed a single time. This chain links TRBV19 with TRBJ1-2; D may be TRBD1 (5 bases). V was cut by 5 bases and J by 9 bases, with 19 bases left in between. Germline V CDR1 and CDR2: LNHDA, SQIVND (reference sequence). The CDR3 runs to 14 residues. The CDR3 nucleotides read TGTGCCAGTAGTGTAGGACAAGGGCGGAGGAGCTACACCTTC. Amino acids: CASSVGQGRRSYTF.

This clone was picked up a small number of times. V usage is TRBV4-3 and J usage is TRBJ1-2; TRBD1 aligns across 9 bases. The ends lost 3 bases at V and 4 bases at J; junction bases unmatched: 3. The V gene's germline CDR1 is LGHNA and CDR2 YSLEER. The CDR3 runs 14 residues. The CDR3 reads CASSQGQGIYGYTF. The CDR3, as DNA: TGCGCCAGCAGCCAGGGACAGGGAATCTATGGCTACACCTTC.

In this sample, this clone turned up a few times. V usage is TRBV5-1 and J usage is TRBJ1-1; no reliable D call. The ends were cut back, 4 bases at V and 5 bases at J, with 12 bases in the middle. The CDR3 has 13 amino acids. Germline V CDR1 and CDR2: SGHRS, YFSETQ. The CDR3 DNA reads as TGCGCCAGCAGCCCGGTAGGGATTACTGAAGCTTTCTTT. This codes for CASSPVGITEAFF. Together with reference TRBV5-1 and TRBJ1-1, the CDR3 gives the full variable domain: KAGVTQTPRYLIKTRGQQVTLSCSPISGHRSVSWYQQTPGQGLQFLFEYFSETQRNKGNFPGRFSGRQFSNSRSEMNVSTLELGDSALYLCASSPVGITEAFFGQGTRLTVV.

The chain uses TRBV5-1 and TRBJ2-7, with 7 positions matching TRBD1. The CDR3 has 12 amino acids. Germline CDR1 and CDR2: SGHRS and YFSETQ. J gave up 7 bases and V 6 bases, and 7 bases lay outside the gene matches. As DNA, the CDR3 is TGCGCCAGCACCGAACAGGGGAGAGAGCAGTACTTC. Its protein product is CASTEQGREQYF.

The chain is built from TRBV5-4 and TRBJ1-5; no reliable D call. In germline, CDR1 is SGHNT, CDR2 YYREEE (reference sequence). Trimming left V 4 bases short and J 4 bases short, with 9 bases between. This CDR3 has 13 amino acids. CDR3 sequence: CASSLDGNQPQHF. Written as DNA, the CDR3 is TGTGCCAGCAGCCTTGACGGTAATCAGCCCCAGCATTTT.